This note documents a single T cell receptor (beta chain) sequence. These data originate in a study of T cells in localized non-small cell lung cancer. Sequencing used immunoSEQ multiplex PCR; TCRdb keeps in-frame clones, though not all of them. This sample has some 16,000 clones, with around 84% found just once. V lost 6 bases, J lost 9 bases, and 16 bases lay in between. CDR3 length equals 13 residues. The germline V gene has CDR1 MRHNA and CDR2 SNTAGT. Sequenced material: peripheral blood, taken before any cancer treatment. The chain employs TRBV6-4 and TRBJ2-3; a weak D match, TRBD1 (5 bases). This clonotype was sampled from a male donor older than 55 with stage I lung adenocarcinoma. The CDR3 loop reads CASSDIRGSTQYF. CDR3 DNA: TGTGCCAGCAGCGACATTAGGGGCAGCACGCAGTATTTT.